This T cell receptor beta chain was captured by sequencing in a study of beta chain features in type 1 diabetes. Study-wide context: Cell yields, age and gender were similar between patients and healthy donors. Study findings and constraints: Naive, central memory and regulatory TCRB repertoires appeared more similar among patients than healthy donors. Here, the possible influence of HLA type (on TCRB rearrangement) remained unresolved. A moderate, significant TCRB CDR3 shortening appeared in type 1 diabetes across four CD4+ subsets.

Each donor gave one heparinised blood draw averaging roughly 120 mL. This clone turned up a few times. What it binds is not known. Every bit of the isolated RNA underwent reverse transcription, so sequencing read expressed TCRB transcripts. TCRdb keeps only in-frame clones here, not all; method: immunoSEQ multiplex PCR. Of about 99,000 clones listed, 28% are singletons. This CDR3 has 14 residues. Germline CDR1 SQVTM, CDR2 ANQGSEA. J gave up 1 base and V 7 bases, and 5 bases lay outside the gene matches. The specimen was central memory CD4+ T cells from blood. The chain has TRBV29-1 and TRBJ1-3; 9 bases are shared with TRBD1. This clonotype was obtained from a woman aged 18-29 years with type 1 diabetes. CDR3 in amino acids: CSAGTGNSGNTIYF. CDR3 DNA: TGCAGCGCCGGGACAGGGAATTCTGGAAACACCATATATTTT.